A selection of T cell receptor beta chains follows, all from one sample in a study of T cell changes during pregnancy in multiple sclerosis. Using immunoSEQ multiplex PCR, the repertoire was profiled, and TCRdb retains in-frame clones only, with some absent. There are around 59,000 clones in the sample; roughly nine tenths occur only once, and about 0.76% lies in the top ten. This sample comprised CD4+ T cells from peripheral blood mononuclear cells, obtained in the first trimester of pregnancy. The source of these receptors is a female donor with multiple sclerosis, enrolled in a pregnancy study. The CDR3 runs from the conserved cysteine through the conserved F or W.

V gene,J gene,CDR3 protein
TRBV29-1,TRBJ1-2,CSASIQQDYGYTF
TRBV18,TRBJ1-2,CASSPTGAEGYTF
TRBV19,TRBJ2-7,CASSMVTQGNRDEQYF
TRBV6-5,TRBJ1-2,CASSPGGGANYGYTF
TRBV6-4,TRBJ2-3,CASSERGAYTQYF
TRBV2,TRBJ1-5,CASREARTGRGGNQPQHF
TRBV5-4,TRBJ1-6,CASSPAQGARGRGSNSPLHF
TRBV7-2,TRBJ1-2,CASSLGSAGRGYTF
TRBV7-3,TRBJ2-1,CASSLTPGTYNEQFF
TRBV30,TRBJ2-1,CAWSKSGGAIEQFF
TRBV6-5,TRBJ2-5,CACGGLQETQYF
TRBV5-4,TRBJ1-1,CASSIPGEGSEAFF
TRBV11-3,TRBJ2-6,CASSLGGGNSGANVLTF
TRBV27,TRBJ2-7,CASSQRQGSNEQYF
TRBV19,TRBJ2-5,CASSPTGGETQYF
TRBV7-2,TRBJ1-4,CASSATGTNEKLFF
TRBV30,TRBJ2-5,CAWSGIRYRETQYF
TRBV6-5,TRBJ1-1,CASRTRGQNTEAFF
TRBV7-9,TRBJ1-6,CASSLTGLNSPLHF
TRBV5-1,-,CASSIGQGADEQYF
TRBV11-2,TRBJ2-1,CASSSPGLAGAFSYNEQFF
TRBV4-1,TRBJ1-6,CASSPGQGPYNSPLHF
TRBV6-4,TRBJ2-2,CASSNGGSDTGELFF
TRBV19,TRBJ2-7,CASSIQTGYEQYF
TRBV6-4,TRBJ2-2,CASSVVRGTGELFF
TRBV30,TRBJ2-4,CAWGYTSGGFNIQYF
TRBV29-1,TRBJ1-2,CSGQGERGYTF
TRBV7-6,TRBJ1-6,CASSFLRSGGNSPLHF